These T cell receptor beta chains were read from a single sample in a study of CD8 T cells in acute hepatitis C reinfection. Measured with immunoSEQ multiplex PCR; TCRdb has only the in-frame clones, and not every one. This table has about 38,000 clones, 75% to 90% appearing once. Input material: naive CD8+ T cells from PBMCs. The receptor source for this set is a woman under 30 who spontaneously cleared hepatitis C infection. The CDR3 runs from the conserved cysteine through the conserved F or W. The D gene is left open where the match is weak. Size values are once, few and many counts, or a class for expanded clones, and some rows have none.

v_gene	d_gene	abundance	j_gene	CDR3aa	CDR3nt
TRBV2	-	-	TRBJ1-2	CASMQGGYTF	TGTGCCAGCATGCAGGGTGGCTACACCTTC
TRBV7-6	TRBD2	-	TRBJ2-1	CASSLWGQREIDEQFF	TGTGCCAGCAGCTTATGGGGTCAGCGGGAAATAGATGAGCAGTTCTTC
TRBV7-8	-	-	TRBJ2-2	CASSHPLELFF	TGTGCCAGCAGCCACCCGTTGGAGCTGTTTTTT
TRBV27	-	-	TRBJ2-3	CASSETTDTQYF	TGTGCCAGCAGTGAAACCACAGATACGCAGTATTTT
TRBV7-9	-	once	TRBJ2-3	CASSLVRPGTDTQYF	TGTGCCAGCAGCTTAGTCCGTCCCGGCACAGATACGCAGTATTTT
TRBV6-1	-	-	TRBJ1-2	CASRDGGNYGYTF	TGTGCCAGCAGGGACGGTGGGAACTATGGCTACACCTTC
TRBV6-5	TRBD1	-	TRBJ2-7	CASSYGQGASYEQYF	TGTGCCAGCAGTTACGGCCAGGGGGCATCTTACGAGCAGTACTTC
TRBV12-5	TRBD2	-	TRBJ2-3	CASGLLPLAGMSTDTQYF	TGTGCTAGTGGTTTGCTGCCACTAGCGGGGATGAGCACAGATACGCAGTATTTT
TRBV5-1	-	-	TRBJ2-7	CASSLDFDPSGYEQYF	TGCGCCAGCAGCTTGGATTTCGACCCAAGCGGCTACGAGCAGTACTTC
TRBV7-9	-	-	TRBJ2-1	CASSLAFGPSTVEYNEQFF	TGTGCCAGCAGCTTAGCATTTGGACCATCCACCGTGGAGTACAATGAGCAGTTCTTC
TRBV7-9	TRBD2	-	TRBJ2-7	CASSLTSGRAYEQYF	TGTGCCAGCAGCTTGACTAGCGGGAGGGCCTACGAGCAGTACTTC
TRBV2	-	-	TRBJ1-5	CASRGDQPQHF	TGTGCCAGCAGGGGGGATCAGCCCCAGCATTTT
TRBV6-4	-	-	TRBJ2-5	CASSESPGWTQYF	TGTGCCAGCAGTGAGTCGCCCGGCTGGACCCAGTACTTC
TRBV7-2	-	few	TRBJ2-7	CASSLDGSYEQYF	TGTGCCAGCAGCCTGGACGGCTCCTACGAGCAGTACTTC